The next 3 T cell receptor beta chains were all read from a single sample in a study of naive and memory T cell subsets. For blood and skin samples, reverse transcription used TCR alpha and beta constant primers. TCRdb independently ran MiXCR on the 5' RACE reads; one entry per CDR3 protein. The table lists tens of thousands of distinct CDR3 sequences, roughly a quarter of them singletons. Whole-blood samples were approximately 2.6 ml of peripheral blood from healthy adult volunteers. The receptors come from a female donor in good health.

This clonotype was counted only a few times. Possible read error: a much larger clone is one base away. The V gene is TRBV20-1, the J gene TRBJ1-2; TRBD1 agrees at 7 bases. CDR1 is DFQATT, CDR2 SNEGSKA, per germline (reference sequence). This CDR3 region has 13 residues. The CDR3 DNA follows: TGCGGTGCTGCCGGGACAGCTAACTATGGCTACACCTTC. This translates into CGAAGTANYGYTF.

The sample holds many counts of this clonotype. This chain's CDR3 is CASSLVQGMNEQFF. As DNA, the CDR3 is TGTGCCAGCAGCTTAGTACAGGGGATGAATGAGCAGTTCTTC. This chain joins TRBV11-2 and TRBJ2-1; 7 nucleotides align to TRBD1. V dropped 1 base and J dropped 7; count of bases not matched to a gene: 4. In germline, CDR1 is SGHAT, CDR2 FQNNGV. The CDR3 extends over 14 amino acids.

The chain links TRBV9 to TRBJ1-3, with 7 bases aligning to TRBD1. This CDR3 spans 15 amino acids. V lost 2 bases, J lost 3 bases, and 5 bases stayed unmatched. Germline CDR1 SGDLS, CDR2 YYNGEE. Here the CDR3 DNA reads TGTGCCAGCAGCGTTACCGGGACAGATGGAAACACCATATATTTT. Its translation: CASSVTGTDGNTIYF.